The 18 T cell receptor beta chains below all came from one sample that was sequenced in a study of radiotherapy plus CTLA-4 blockade in lung cancer (dated by TCRdb to 2017 to 2018). The library was made by the immunoSEQ multiplex PCR assay. TCRdb holds this immuneACCESS table with in-frame rearrangements only. Some clones are missing; in checked studies, unresolved V genes explain under half, and the rest has no known cause. Present in this sample are tens of thousands of clones, around 80% of which were seen just once. Roughly a tenth of the sample is in the top ten clones. The input for sequencing was peripheral blood, taken from a patient treated with radiotherapy plus ipilimumab. The receptors were sampled from a human donor with non-small cell lung cancer who had a complete response to radiotherapy plus ipilimumab.

The chain couples TRBV5-1 to TRBJ1-1; the D gene is possibly TRBD1 (5 bases). Trimming stripped 0 bases from V and 5 bases from J, with 11 bases between. Germline V lookup: CDR1 SGHRS, CDR2 YFSETQ. The CDR3 is 14 amino acids. For the CDR3, the DNA is TGCGCCAGCAGCTTGGAGGCAGGGAGGACTGAAGCTTTCTTT. Translation gives CASSLEAGRTEAFF.

This clone was detected only a few times. V and J are TRBV7-6 and TRBJ2-7; 9 positions match TRBD1. The V gene end was trimmed by 5 bases and the J gene end by 6 bases; junction bases not matched to a gene: 8. The CDR3 loop spans 14 amino acids. Germline CDR1 reads SGHVS; CDR2 reads FNYEAQ. Here the CDR3 reads CASSAGTGRGEQYF. CDR3 DNA: TGTGCCAGCAGCGCCGGGACAGGGCGAGGCGAGCAGTACTTC.

The chain uses TRBV2 and TRBJ2-3, with 10 bases fitting TRBD2. Germline V gene lookup returns CDR1 SNHLY and CDR2 FYNNEI. The CDR3 totals 15 residues. V was pared by 3 bases and J by 6 bases, with 6 bases of the junction left unmatched. CDR3 bases: TGTGCCAGCAGTGATAGAGCGGGGGGGGATGATACGCAGTATTTT. Encoded protein: CASSDRAGGDDTQYF.

This clone was observed a single time. CDR3 in DNA: TGTGCCAGCAGTTACCCGGGGACAGGGATTGAAGCTTTCTTT. This gives the protein CASSYPGTGIEAFF. This chain links TRBV6-5 with TRBJ1-1; 9 bases are a match to TRBD1. The length of the CDR3 is 14 residues. Germline trimming cut 2 bases from V and 7 bases from J; bases unmatched to any gene: 5. Per germline, CDR1 MNHEY and CDR2 SVGAGI.

This clone has a handful of counts. This chain uses TRBV7-8 with TRBJ1-4; 7 bases fit TRBD1. The CDR3 loop spans 18 amino acids. J was trimmed by 4 bases and V by 0 bases; bases with no gene match: 11. Germline CDR1 SGHVS, CDR2 FQNEAQ. For the CDR3, the DNA is TGTGCCAGCAGCTTAGCGAGGACAGGAGGCACCATTAATGAAAAACTGTTTTTT. It specifies CASSLARTGGTINEKLFF.

The rearrangement links TRBV19 to TRBJ1-4; maybe TRBD1 (5 bases). In germline, CDR1 is LNHDA, CDR2 SQIVND (reference sequence). V dropped 9 bases and J dropped 8 bases, with 25 bases sitting between them. The CDR3 is made up of 16 amino acids. In DNA form, the CDR3 reads TGTGCCAGCATGGGAGGAGTCCGCCTCGGGGGAGAAAAACTGTTTTTT. Translated, it gives CASMGGVRLGGEKLFF.

The chain couples TRBV11-3 to TRBJ2-3; the D gene is possibly TRBD2 (5 bases). The CDR3 has 16 amino acids. V was shortened by 5 bases and J by 0 bases, with 15 bases between the two germline ends. Germline CDR1 and CDR2: SGHNT and YENEEA. The CDR3 bases are TGTGCCAGCAGCGCCGGGGTCACCACTAGCACAGATACGCAGTATTTT. This encodes CASSAGVTTSTDTQYF.

The chain couples TRBV6-4 to TRBJ2-1, with TRBD1 identical over 8 bases. After removal of 6 bases from V and 1 base from J, the junction contained 5 bases not matched to a gene. In germline, CDR1 is MRHNA, CDR2 SNTAGT. The CDR3 is 15 residues long. In DNA form, the CDR3 reads TGTGCCAGCAGCAAGGACAGGGAGTCCTACAATGAGCAGTTCTTC. Translated: CASSKDRESYNEQFF.

This chain connects TRBV27 to TRBJ1-1; 8 nucleotides agree with TRBD1. The CDR3 runs 15 residues. The ends lost 6 bases at V and 4 bases at J; junction bases unmatched: 10. Germline CDR1 and CDR2: MNHEY and SMNVEV (reference sequence). CDR3 bases: TGTGCCAGCAGCTCGGACAGGGTGGGGATCACTGAAGCTTTCTTT. Its protein product is CASSSDRVGITEAFF.

This clone was recorded a few times. The chain employs TRBV19 and TRBJ1-3; D not certain. Germline CDR1 is LNHDA and CDR2 is SQIVND (reference sequence). The CDR3 loop spans 14 amino acids. Trimming stripped 8 bases from V and 0 bases from J, with 11 bases between. Here the CDR3 reads CASHSVDSGNTIYF. CDR3 in DNA: TGTGCCAGTCACTCGGTGGACTCTGGAAACACCATATATTTT.

This chain links TRBV19 with TRBJ1-2; D uncertain. The V gene lost 7 bases and the J gene lost 1 base, with 16 bases spanning the gap. Germline-derived CDR1 and CDR2 are LNHDA and SQIVND (reference sequence). The CDR3 length is 15 residues. The CDR3 loop reads CASNPLPTNNYGYTF. DNA for the CDR3: TGTGCCAGTAACCCCCTACCGACTAATAACTATGGCTACACCTTC. Looking up the rest from reference TRBV19 and TRBJ1-2 gives the full variable domain: DGGITQSPKYLFRKEGQNVTLSCEQNLNHDAMYWYRQDPGQGLRLIYYSQIVNDFQKGDIAEGYSVSREKKESFPLTVTSAQKNPTAFYLCASNPLPTNNYGYTFGSGTRLTVV.

The chain recombines TRBV30 with TRBJ1-5; D unresolved. V was cut by 1 base and J by 3 bases, with 13 bases left in between. Germline assignment: CDR1 GTSNPN and CDR2 SVGIG (reference sequence). The CDR3 contains 15 residues. Written as DNA, the CDR3 is TGTGCCTGGAGTGCTGTCGGCAGAAACAATCAGCCCCAGCATTTT. Amino acids: CAWSAVGRNNQPQHF.

This sequence joins TRBV7-9 and TRBJ2-7, with D possibly TRBD1 on 7 matching bases. This CDR3 comprises 15 residues. Germline V CDR1 and CDR2: SEHNR, FQNEAQ (reference sequence). With 4 bases removed from V and 0 bases from J, the gap between germline ends came to 13 bases. The CDR3, as DNA: TGTGCCAGCAGCTCCCAGGGGGGTATCTCCTACGAGCAGTACTTC. The encoded protein is CASSSQGGISYEQYF.

The CDR3 protein is CASSVVGAQHSYEQYV. CDR3 bases: TGTGCCAGCAGCGTAGTGGGGGCACAACACTCCTACGAGCAGTACGTC. The chain uses TRBV9 and TRBJ2-7; D may be TRBD1 (6 bases). Germline assignment: CDR1 SGDLS and CDR2 YYNGEE. The CDR3 runs 16 residues. V was cut by 0 bases and J by 0 bases, with 13 bases left in between.

In regard to this clone: A junction boundary mismatches the germline segment, possibly from a read error. J is TRBJ2-5 and V is TRBV7-7; D uncertain. The CDR3 is 13 amino acids. The germline CDR1 and CDR2 sequences are SSHAT and FNYEAQ (reference sequence). CDR3 bases: TGTGCTAGCAGCATTAACAGACAAGAGACCCAGTACTTC. This encodes CASSINRQETQYF.

The gene calls are TRBV9 and TRBJ2-7; D is uncertain. CDR1 and CDR2 from the germline V gene are SGDLS and YYNGEE. The CDR3 totals 14 residues. Trimming took 4 bases from V and 2 from J, leaving 13 bases between them. CDR3 DNA: TGTGCCAGCAGCCCCTCTGTTGGTCCCTACGAGCAGTACTTC. Translated, it gives CASSPSVGPYEQYF.

This chain connects TRBV2 to TRBJ2-2; D unclear. Looked up from germline, CDR1 is SNHLY and CDR2 is FYNNEI. The CDR3 is made up of 16 amino acids. Trimming left V 2 bases short and J 2 bases short, with 12 bases between. CDR3 in DNA: TGTGCCAGCAGTGAACGAGGTCTGGAAAACACCGGGGAGCTGTTTTTT. Its protein is CASSERGLENTGELFF.

The chain couples TRBV7-6 to TRBJ2-1, with D perhaps TRBD1 or TRBD2 (5 bases each). CDR1 SGHVS and CDR2 FNYEAQ come from the germline V gene. The CDR3 totals 13 residues. The V end lost 6 bases, the J end lost 12 bases, and 18 bases lay between the germline ends. CDR3 DNA sequence: TGTGCCAGCAGACCACGGGACCGGTTAGGGCAGTTCTTC. It codes for CASRPRDRLGQFF.